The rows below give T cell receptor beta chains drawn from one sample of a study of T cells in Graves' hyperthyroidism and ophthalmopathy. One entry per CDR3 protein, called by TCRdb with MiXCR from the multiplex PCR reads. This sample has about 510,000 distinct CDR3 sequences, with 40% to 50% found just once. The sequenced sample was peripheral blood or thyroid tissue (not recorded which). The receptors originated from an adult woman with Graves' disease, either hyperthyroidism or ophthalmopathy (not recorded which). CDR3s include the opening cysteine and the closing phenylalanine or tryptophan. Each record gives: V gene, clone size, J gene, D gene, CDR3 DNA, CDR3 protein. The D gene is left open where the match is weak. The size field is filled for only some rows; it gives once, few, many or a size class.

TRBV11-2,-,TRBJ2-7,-,TGTGCCAGCAGTCCTAGGGTGTTAGGGGACTACGAGCAGTACTTC,CASSPRVLGDYEQYF
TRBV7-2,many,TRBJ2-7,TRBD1,TGTGCCAGCAGCTCCTACAGGGGACAGTACGAGCAGTACTTC,CASSSYRGQYEQYF
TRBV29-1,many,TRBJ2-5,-,TGCAGCGTTGAAGGACAGGATCTAGAGACCCAGTACTTC,CSVEGQDLETQYF
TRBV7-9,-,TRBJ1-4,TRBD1,TGTGCCAGCAGCTGGACAGGGGCATACAACAGGGAAAAACTGTTTTTT,CASSWTGAYNREKLFF
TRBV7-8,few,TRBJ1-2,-,TGTGCCAGCAGTCCAGACACGGTCGGCTACACCTTC,CASSPDTVGYTF
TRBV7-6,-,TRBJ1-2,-,TGTGCCAGCAGCTTAGTTTCCGGACAGAGGGATGGCTACACCTTC,CASSLVSGQRDGYTF
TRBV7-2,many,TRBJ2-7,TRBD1,TGTGCCAGCAGCTTAGACTGGCAGGGGGCGTACGAGCAGTACTTC,CASSLDWQGAYEQYF
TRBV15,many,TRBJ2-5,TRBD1,TGTGCCACTAATTACCCCGGGACAGGCGGACTTAGCCAAGAGACCCAGTACTTC,CATNYPGTGGLSQETQYF
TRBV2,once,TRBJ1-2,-,TGTGCCAGCAGTGACCGACTTGGGGCGCACTATGGCTACACCTTC,CASSDRLGAHYGYTF
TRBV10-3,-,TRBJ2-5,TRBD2,TGTGCCATCAGTGCGACTAGCGGGCGGGAGACCCAGTACTTC,CAISATSGRETQYF
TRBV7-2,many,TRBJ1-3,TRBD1,TGTGCCAGCAGCCCGGGACAGGGACGGGACACCATATATTTT,CASSPGQGRDTIYF
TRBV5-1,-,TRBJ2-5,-,TGCGCCAGCAGCTTGGCCGGGGGAGCTGGGGCCAACGAGACCCAGTACTTC,CASSLAGGAGANETQYF
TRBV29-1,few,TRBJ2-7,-,TGCAGCGTGGCCCTTGGGGTCTACGAGCAGTACTTC,CSVALGVYEQYF
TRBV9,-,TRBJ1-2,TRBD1,TGTGCCAGCAGCGTAGAGGAGGGGGCGTACTATGGCTACACCTTC,CASSVEEGAYYGYTF
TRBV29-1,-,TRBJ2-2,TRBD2,TGCAGCGGGGGACTAGCCGACAGGGAGCTGTTTTTT,CSGGLADRELFF
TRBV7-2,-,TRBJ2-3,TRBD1,TGTGCCAGCAGCCCCTCAGGGGGCGTAGATACGCAGTATTTT,CASSPSGGVDTQYF
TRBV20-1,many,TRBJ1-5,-,TGCAGTGCTAGCCCCAGAGGTCAGCCCCAGCATTTT,CSASPRGQPQHF
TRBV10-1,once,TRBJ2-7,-,TGCGCCAGCAGCCAAGATCGGGGTACCGGCGAGCAGTACTTC,CASSQDRGTGEQYF